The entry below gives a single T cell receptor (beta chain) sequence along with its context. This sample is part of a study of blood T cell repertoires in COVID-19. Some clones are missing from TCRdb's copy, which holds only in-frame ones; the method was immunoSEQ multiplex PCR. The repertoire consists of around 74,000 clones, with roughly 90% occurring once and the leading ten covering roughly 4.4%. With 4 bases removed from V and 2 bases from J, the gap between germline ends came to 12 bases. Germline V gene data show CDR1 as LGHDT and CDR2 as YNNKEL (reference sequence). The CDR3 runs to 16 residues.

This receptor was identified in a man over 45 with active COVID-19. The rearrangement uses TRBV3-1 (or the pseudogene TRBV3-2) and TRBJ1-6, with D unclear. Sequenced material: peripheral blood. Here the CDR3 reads CASSPGRWAYNSPLHF. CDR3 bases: TGTGCCAGCAGCCCGGGTAGGTGGGCCTATAATTCACCCCTCCACTTT.